This T cell receptor (beta chain) was profiled in a study of T cell repertoires in cytomegalovirus infection. Study-level information: CMV infection and matching HLA type were both indicated by public TCR beta signatures.

Whole-study findings and limits: Individuals carrying CMV plus the relevant HLA were identified by cumulative frequency of public TCR beta families. Dominating the ex vivo response were TCR beta clonotypes that were CMV-specific and HLA-C-restricted.

Points on this clonotype: Antigen specificity is unknown. One base away lies a much larger clone, so this may be a sequencing read error.

Each CDR3 protein gets one entry after TCRdb re-called the reads with MiXCR. The repertoire holds about 450,000 distinct CDR3 sequences, around 32% seen once, with roughly an eighth in the top ten. CDR3 size: 14 residues. The V gene lost 5 bases and the J gene lost 3 bases, with 14 bases spanning the gap. The germline gives CDR1 SGHVS, CDR2 FNYEAQ. The sample consisted of PBMCs. J is TRBJ2-7 and V is TRBV7-6, with D perhaps TRBD1 (5 bases). The source of this sequence is a human donor in good health (CMV status not recorded). Some clones in this sample may be carry-over from other donors' samples. CDR3 DNA sequence: TGTGCCAGCAGCGTAGATGACACAGGCTACGAGCAGTACTTC. Residues: CASSVDDTGYEQYF.